This TCR beta chain was documented in a study of blood T cell repertoires in COVID-19. Study context: Both acute and convalescent COVID-19 samples were obtained from the United States, Italy and Spain. From T cells, B-cell-depleted T cells, or PBMCs came the material, which was cDNA or gDNA.

This CDR3 region has 17 residues. In germline, CDR1 is SGHAT, CDR2 FQNNGV. The V end was cut by 0 bases, the J end by 1 base, with 15 bases between. Authors' methods: Amplification from reference gene primers served as the basis for estimated nucleated cell counts. TCRdb's table, derived via immunoSEQ multiplex PCR, lists solely in-frame clones and lacks some. V and J calls and clone size come straight from that table; D and trimming were deduced from the DNA. The repertoire includes just under 150,000 clones, more than 75% of them detected once, and 8.5% to 9% sits in the top ten. This TCR came from a woman aged 45-59 years with active or convalescent COVID-19. Sequencing input: peripheral blood. The rearrangement joins TRBV11-2 to TRBJ1-1, with D unresolved. CDR3 sequence: CASSLDLLARKNTEAFF. CDR3 coding DNA: TGTGCCAGCAGCTTAGATCTGTTAGCCAGAAAGAACACTGAAGCTTTCTTT.